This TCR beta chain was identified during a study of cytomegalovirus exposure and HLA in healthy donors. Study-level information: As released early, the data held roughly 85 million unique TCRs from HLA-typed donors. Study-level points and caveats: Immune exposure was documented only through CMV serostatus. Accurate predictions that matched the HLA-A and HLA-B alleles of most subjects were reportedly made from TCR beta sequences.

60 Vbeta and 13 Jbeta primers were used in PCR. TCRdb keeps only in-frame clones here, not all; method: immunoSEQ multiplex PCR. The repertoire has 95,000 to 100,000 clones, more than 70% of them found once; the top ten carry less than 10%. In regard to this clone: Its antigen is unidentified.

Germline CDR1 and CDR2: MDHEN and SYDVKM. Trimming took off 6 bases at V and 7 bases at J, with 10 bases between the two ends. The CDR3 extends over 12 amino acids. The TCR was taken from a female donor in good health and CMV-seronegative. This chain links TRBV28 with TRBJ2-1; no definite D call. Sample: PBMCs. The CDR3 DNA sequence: TGTGCCAGCAGGGTAAATCGGAATGAGCAGTTCTTC. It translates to CASRVNRNEQFF.